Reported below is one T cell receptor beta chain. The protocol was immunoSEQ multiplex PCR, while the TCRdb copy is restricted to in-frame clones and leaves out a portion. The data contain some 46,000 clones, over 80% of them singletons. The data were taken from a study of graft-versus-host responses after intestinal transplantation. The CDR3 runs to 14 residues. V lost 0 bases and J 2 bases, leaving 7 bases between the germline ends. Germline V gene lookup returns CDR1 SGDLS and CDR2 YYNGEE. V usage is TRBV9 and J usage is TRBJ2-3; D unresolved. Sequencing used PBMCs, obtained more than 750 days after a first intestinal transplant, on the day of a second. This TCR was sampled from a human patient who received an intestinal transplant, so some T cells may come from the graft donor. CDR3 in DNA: TGTGCCAGCAGCGTAGATCAGTTCACAGATACGCAGTATTTT. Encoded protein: CASSVDQFTDTQYF.